These 31 T cell receptor beta chains came from one sample sequenced in a study of cytomegalovirus exposure and HLA in healthy donors. The PCR had 60 Vbeta and 13 Jbeta primers. Using immunoSEQ multiplex PCR, the repertoire was profiled, and TCRdb retains in-frame clones only, with some absent. The sample holds roughly 51,000 clones. The sequencing input was PBMCs. Every receptor here comes from a woman aged 35 to 49 in good health and CMV-seronegative.

This sequence joins TRBV5-1 and TRBJ1-2; tentatively, D is TRBD1 (6 bases). The V and J ends lost 4 bases and 6 bases respectively, with 16 bases between them. The CDR3 length is 14 residues. The germline V gene has CDR1 SGHRS and CDR2 YFSETQ. CDR3 nucleotide sequence: TGCGCCAGCAGCCCCCAGGGGAGAGTGGATGGCTACACCTTC. Its protein is CASSPQGRVDGYTF.

The rearrangement uses TRBV7-2 and TRBJ2-7, with 7 bases matching TRBD1. CDR1 and CDR2 from the germline V gene are SGHTA and FQGNSA. The CDR3 runs to 16 residues. V gave up 3 bases and J gave up 5 bases; unmatched junction bases: 13. This chain's CDR3 is CASSLRGPGGMDEQYF. In nucleotides, the CDR3 is TGTGCCAGCAGCTTGCGTGGTCCAGGGGGTATGGACGAGCAGTACTTC.

The chain couples TRBV4-1 to TRBJ2-1; 13 bases are shared with TRBD2. Unmatched junction bases numbered 8, after V lost 4 bases and J lost 5 bases. Germline-derived CDR1 and CDR2 are MGHRA and YSYEKL. The CDR3 sequence is 17 residues long. The CDR3 nucleotides are TGCGCCAGCAGCCCGCCCAGACTAGCGGGGGGAGACAATGAGCAGTTCTTC. Encoded protein: CASSPPRLAGGDNEQFF.

The rearrangement uses TRBV7-9 and TRBJ1-5, with 7 bases that match TRBD1. In germline, CDR1 is SEHNR, CDR2 FQNEAQ (reference sequence). The CDR3 consists of 13 residues. V was clipped by 11 bases and J by 7 bases; unmatched bases: 11. The CDR3 bases are TGTGCCGCCTCAGACAGGGAAGGACAGCCCCAGCATTTT. It translates to CAASDREGQPQHF.

The V gene is TRBV19, the J gene TRBJ2-3, with D uncertain. Germline V gene sequence: CDR1 LNHDA, CDR2 SQIVND (reference sequence). This CDR3 comprises 14 residues. The ends were cut back, 5 bases at V and 0 bases at J, with 9 bases in the middle. CDR3 amino acids: CASSPPLSTDTQYF. Written as DNA, the CDR3 is TGTGCCAGTAGTCCCCCCCTAAGCACAGATACGCAGTATTTT.

J is TRBJ2-7 and V is TRBV5-1; 8 positions match TRBD1. Trimming cost V 4 bases and J 5 bases; bases outside gene matches: 11. CDR1 SGHRS and CDR2 YFSETQ come from the germline V gene. CDR3 length: 15 amino acids. In DNA form, the CDR3 reads TGCGCCAGCAGCGCCCGGACAGGGCCCCCCCACGAGCAGTACTTC. Its protein product is CASSARTGPPHEQYF.

This clone is deemed medium-sized (0.01 to 0.1%) by its frequency. This rearrangement joins TRBV4-1 to TRBJ1-1, with D unclear. V was clipped by 8 bases and J by 10 bases, with 17 bases between them. The length of the CDR3 is 12 residues. Germline V gives CDR1 MGHRA, CDR2 YSYEKL. CDR3: CASHSAGGRAFF. CDR3 DNA: TGCGCCAGCCACAGTGCAGGTGGGCGAGCTTTCTTT.

This chain joins TRBV6-5 and TRBJ2-7; tentatively, D is TRBD1 (5 bases). Germline CDR1 is MNHEY and CDR2 is SVGAGI. This CDR3 contains 14 residues. V lost 0 bases to trimming and J lost 5 bases, with 11 bases between them. CDR3 region: CASSYSGPGNEQYF. The CDR3 region has the DNA TGTGCCAGCAGTTACTCGGGGCCCGGAAACGAGCAGTACTTC.

The rearrangement links TRBV29-1 to TRBJ2-3, with TRBD2 as a possible D gene (5 bases). This CDR3 has 13 residues. V lost 7 bases and J 2 bases, leaving 13 bases between the germline ends. The germline gives CDR1 SQVTM, CDR2 ANQGSEA. The CDR3 reads CSATRANTDTQYF. CDR3 sequence (DNA): TGCAGCGCCACTAGGGCGAACACAGATACGCAGTATTTT.

V usage is TRBV25-1 and J usage is TRBJ2-7; 8 bases are shared with TRBD1. The CDR3 contains 14 residues. V shed 8 bases and J 1 base; nucleotides not matched to a gene: 7. Germline CDR1 and CDR2: MGHDK and SYGVNS. The CDR3 DNA is TGTGCCAGCGGAAGGGACAGGATTTCCTACGAGCAGTACTTC. It yields the protein CASGRDRISYEQYF.

The chain uses TRBV5-1 and TRBJ2-7, with 8 bases fitting TRBD1. Losses at the gene ends were 4 bases for V and 6 bases for J; bases not matched to a gene: 9. The length of the CDR3 is 14 residues. Germline CDR1 is SGHRS and CDR2 is YFSETQ. In nucleotides, the CDR3 is TGCGCCAGCAGCGCGACAGGGGTCCCCGGCGAGCAGTACTTC. This gives the protein CASSATGVPGEQYF.

The chain employs TRBV7-2 and TRBJ1-2; D is ambiguous. Trimming pared 3 bases from V and 7 bases from J, leaving 15 bases between. In germline, CDR1 is SGHTA, CDR2 FQGNSA. CDR3 length: 14 amino acids. The CDR3 coding sequence is TGTGCCAGCAGCTTTCCTACAGAGCCGCGTGGCTACACCTTC. Translation gives CASSFPTEPRGYTF.

The chain links TRBV5-1 to TRBJ2-1; TRBD2 aligns across 11 bases. This CDR3 region has 17 residues. Germline-derived CDR1 and CDR2 are SGHRS and YFSETQ. Trimming removed 1 base from V and 7 bases from J; junction bases left unmatched: 10. CDR3 sequence reads: CASSLNSGGDFGNEQFF. CDR3 nucleotide sequence: TGCGCCAGCAGCTTGAATAGCGGGGGGGATTTCGGGAATGAGCAGTTCTTC.

The chain links TRBV5-1 to TRBJ2-1; 7 nucleotides match TRBD1. The germline CDR1 and CDR2 sequences are SGHRS and YFSETQ. The V and J ends lost 7 bases and 5 bases, in that order; junction bases with no gene match: 3. CDR3 size: 12 residues. In nucleotides, the CDR3 is TGCGCCAGCGGGGACAGTAACAATGAGCAGTTCTTC. Translation gives CASGDSNNEQFF.

The CDR3 DNA sequence: TGTGCCAGTAGTATACGGGACACTGATACGCAGTATTTT. As protein: CASSIRDTDTQYF. This rearrangement joins TRBV19 to TRBJ2-3; possibly TRBD1 for D (6 bases). From germline, CDR1 is LNHDA and CDR2 SQIVND (reference sequence). The CDR3 contains 13 residues. Deletions cut 2 bases from V and 6 bases from J, with 9 bases between.

J is TRBJ1-4 and V is TRBV11-3; maybe TRBD1 (6 bases). The CDR3 loop spans 15 amino acids. Germline CDR1 and CDR2: SGHNT and YENEEA. V dropped 2 bases and J dropped 3 bases, with 10 bases sitting between them. CDR3 in DNA: TGTGCCAGCAGCTTATCGACAGGTCCTAATGAAAAACTGTTTTTT. This encodes CASSLSTGPNEKLFF.

The V and J genes are TRBV29-1 and TRBJ1-2; D uncertain. Germline assignment: CDR1 SQVTM and CDR2 ANQGSEA. CDR3 length equals 15 residues. V was trimmed by 4 bases and J by 4 bases, leaving 19 bases between them. The CDR3, as DNA: TGCAGCGTTGTTGGCGGTACTCTCCTCTCCTATGGCTACACCTTC. As protein: CSVVGGTLLSYGYTF. Together with reference TRBV29-1 and TRBJ1-2, the CDR3 gives the full variable domain: SAVISQKPSRDICQRGTSLTIQCQVDSQVTMMFWYRQQPGQSLTLIATANQGSEATYESGFVIDKFPISRPNLTFSTLTVSNMSPEDSSIYLCSVVGGTLLSYGYTFGSGTRLTVV.

The chain links TRBV4-3 to TRBJ1-3, with no clear D. Germline loops: CDR1 LGHNA, CDR2 YSLEER. The CDR3 spans 15 residues. Trimming removed 4 bases at V and 0 bases at J, with 10 bases between. CDR3 in amino acids: CASSRWFGSGNTIYF. DNA of the CDR3: TGCGCCAGCAGCCGGTGGTTCGGCTCTGGAAACACCATATATTTT.

The gene calls are TRBV16 and TRBJ2-2; TRBD1 agrees at 11 bases. Trimming at V came to 6 bases and at J to 6 bases, leaving 6 bases not matched to a gene. CDR3 size: 15 residues. CDR1 and CDR2 from the germline V gene are KGHSY and FQNENV. The CDR3 sequence is CASSRDRGTAGELFF. CDR3 bases: TGTGCCAGCAGTCGGGACAGGGGGACCGCCGGGGAGCTGTTTTTT.

The genes are TRBV5-8 and TRBJ1-2; 8 nucleotides match TRBD1. Germline V gives CDR1 SGHTS, CDR2 YDEGEE. Trimming at V came to 1 base and at J to 6 bases, leaving 14 bases not matched to a gene. The CDR3 loop spans 17 amino acids. CDR3 amino acids: CASSLPPRGQGANGYTF. The CDR3 coding sequence is TGTGCCAGCAGCTTGCCACCGAGGGGGCAGGGGGCGAATGGCTACACCTTC.

The chain combines TRBV7-8 with TRBJ2-1, with D perhaps matching TRBD2 (6 bases). V was trimmed by 5 bases and J by 6 bases, leaving 17 bases between them. This CDR3 has 15 amino acids. CDR1 is SGHVS, CDR2 FQNEAQ, per germline. CDR3 protein: CASSGGEGSVNEQFF. Here the CDR3 DNA reads TGTGCCAGCAGCGGCGGGGAAGGCAGCGTCAATGAGCAGTTCTTC.

The chain carries TRBV7-3 and TRBJ1-6, with D tentatively TRBD1 (5 bases). V was clipped by 1 base and J by 7 bases, with 11 bases between them. This CDR3 is built from 15 residues. Germline assignment: CDR1 SGHTA and CDR2 FQGTGA. This chain's CDR3 is CASSLIGRANSPLHF. The CDR3, as DNA: TGTGCCAGCAGCTTAATCGGCAGGGCGAATTCACCCCTCCACTTT. The variable domain in full, completed from reference TRBV7-3 and TRBJ1-6, reads GAGVSQTPSNKVTEKGKYVELRCDPISGHTALYWYRQSLGQGPEFLIYFQGTGAADDSGLPNDRFFAVRPEGSVSTLKIQRTERGDSAVYLCASSLIGRANSPLHFGNGTRLTVT.

V is TRBV5-1 and J is TRBJ2-7; 14 positions agree with TRBD2. V was pared by 0 bases and J by 6 bases, with 2 bases of the junction left unmatched. Germline loops: CDR1 SGHRS, CDR2 YFSETQ. The CDR3 is 15 amino acids. The CDR3 is CASSLAGTSGGEQYF. CDR3 bases: TGCGCCAGCAGCTTGGCCGGGACTAGCGGGGGCGAGCAGTACTTC.

The genes are TRBV28 and TRBJ1-2; the match to TRBD1 covers 10 bases. The germline V gene has CDR1 MDHEN and CDR2 SYDVKM. V shed 4 bases, J shed 5 bases, and the junction held 7 bases outside the gene matches. This CDR3 is built from 15 residues. The CDR3 here is CASSSPTGGRYGYTF. CDR3 nucleotide sequence: TGTGCCAGCAGTTCCCCGACAGGGGGCAGGTATGGCTACACCTTC.

The CDR3 spells CASSATGGGYGYTF. The CDR3 region has the DNA TGTGCCAGCAGCGCGACAGGGGGTGGATATGGCTACACCTTC. The rearrangement uses TRBV11-2 and TRBJ1-2; 9 bases are shared with TRBD1. Trimming at V came to 5 bases and at J to 5 bases, leaving 6 bases not matched to a gene. Germline-derived CDR1 and CDR2 are SGHAT and FQNNGV. The CDR3 is 14 residues long.

The chain uses TRBV9 and TRBJ2-2; D might be TRBD1 (7 bases). From germline, CDR1 is SGDLS and CDR2 YYNGEE. The CDR3 covers 15 residues. Trimming left V 1 base short and J 4 bases short, with 11 bases between. This chain's CDR3 is CASSVIQGGTGELFF. The CDR3 DNA reads as TGTGCCAGCAGCGTAATCCAGGGGGGCACCGGGGAGCTGTTTTTT.

The rearrangement uses TRBV2 and TRBJ2-7, with TRBD2 matching over 7 bases. V trimming: 3 bases; J trimming: 5 bases; junction bases outside the gene matches: 10. Germline values: CDR1 SNHLY, CDR2 FYNNEI. The CDR3 has 15 amino acids. CDR3 region: CASSDVGGAYDEQYF. The CDR3 DNA sequence: TGTGCCAGCAGTGATGTGGGAGGGGCATACGACGAGCAGTACTTC.

This chain uses TRBV6-1 with TRBJ1-1; D ambiguous. Trimming cost V 5 bases and J 0 bases, with 4 bases left between them. Germline assignment: CDR1 MNHNS and CDR2 SASEGT. The CDR3 consists of 12 residues. In DNA, the CDR3 is TGTGCCAGCAGTCTACTGAACACTGAAGCTTTCTTT. It is translated as CASSLLNTEAFF.

The rearrangement links TRBV4-1 to TRBJ2-3; no clear D gene. The germline V and J ends were trimmed by 2 bases and 4 bases, with 4 bases remaining between them. The CDR3 is 12 residues long. The germline CDR1 and CDR2 sequences are MGHRA and YSYEKL. The CDR3: CASSQSADTQYF. For the CDR3, the DNA is TGCGCCAGCAGCCAATCGGCAGATACGCAGTATTTT.

V and J are TRBV19 and TRBJ1-1; D call uncertain. The V gene lost 0 bases and the J gene lost 0 bases, with 8 bases spanning the gap. The CDR3 runs 15 residues. Germline V CDR1 and CDR2: LNHDA, SQIVND (reference sequence). The CDR3 protein is CASSIDLELNTEAFF. CDR3 DNA sequence: TGTGCCAGTAGTATAGATTTGGAGCTGAACACTGAAGCTTTCTTT. The full variable domain, completed using reference TRBV19 and TRBJ1-1, is DGGITQSPKYLFRKEGQNVTLSCEQNLNHDAMYWYRQDPGQGLRLIYYSQIVNDFQKGDIAEGYSVSREKKESFPLTVTSAQKNPTAFYLCASSIDLELNTEAFFGQGTRLTVV.

The gene calls are TRBV6-1 and TRBJ2-2; 7 bases are shared with TRBD1. With 5 bases clipped from V and 6 bases from J, the junction kept 9 bases outside the gene matches. Per germline, CDR1 MNHNS and CDR2 SASEGT. This CDR3 region has 15 residues. CDR3 DNA sequence: TGTGCCAGCAGTTCAGTCATGAGGGGGCCCGGGGAGCTGTTTTTT. The encoded protein is CASSSVMRGPGELFF.